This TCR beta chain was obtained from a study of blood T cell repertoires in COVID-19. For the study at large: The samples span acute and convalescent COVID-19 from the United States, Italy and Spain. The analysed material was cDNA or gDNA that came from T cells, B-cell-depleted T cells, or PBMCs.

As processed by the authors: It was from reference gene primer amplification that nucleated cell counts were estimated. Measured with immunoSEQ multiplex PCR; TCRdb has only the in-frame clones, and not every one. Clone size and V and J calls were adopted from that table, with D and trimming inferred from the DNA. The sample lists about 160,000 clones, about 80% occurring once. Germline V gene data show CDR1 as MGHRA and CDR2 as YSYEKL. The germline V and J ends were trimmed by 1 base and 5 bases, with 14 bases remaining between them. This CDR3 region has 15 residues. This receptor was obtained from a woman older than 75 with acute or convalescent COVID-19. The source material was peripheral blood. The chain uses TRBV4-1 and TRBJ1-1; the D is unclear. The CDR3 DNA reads TGCGCCAGCAGCCAAGGAGTCGTTCTTATAACTGAAGCTTTCTTT. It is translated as CASSQGVVLITEAFF.